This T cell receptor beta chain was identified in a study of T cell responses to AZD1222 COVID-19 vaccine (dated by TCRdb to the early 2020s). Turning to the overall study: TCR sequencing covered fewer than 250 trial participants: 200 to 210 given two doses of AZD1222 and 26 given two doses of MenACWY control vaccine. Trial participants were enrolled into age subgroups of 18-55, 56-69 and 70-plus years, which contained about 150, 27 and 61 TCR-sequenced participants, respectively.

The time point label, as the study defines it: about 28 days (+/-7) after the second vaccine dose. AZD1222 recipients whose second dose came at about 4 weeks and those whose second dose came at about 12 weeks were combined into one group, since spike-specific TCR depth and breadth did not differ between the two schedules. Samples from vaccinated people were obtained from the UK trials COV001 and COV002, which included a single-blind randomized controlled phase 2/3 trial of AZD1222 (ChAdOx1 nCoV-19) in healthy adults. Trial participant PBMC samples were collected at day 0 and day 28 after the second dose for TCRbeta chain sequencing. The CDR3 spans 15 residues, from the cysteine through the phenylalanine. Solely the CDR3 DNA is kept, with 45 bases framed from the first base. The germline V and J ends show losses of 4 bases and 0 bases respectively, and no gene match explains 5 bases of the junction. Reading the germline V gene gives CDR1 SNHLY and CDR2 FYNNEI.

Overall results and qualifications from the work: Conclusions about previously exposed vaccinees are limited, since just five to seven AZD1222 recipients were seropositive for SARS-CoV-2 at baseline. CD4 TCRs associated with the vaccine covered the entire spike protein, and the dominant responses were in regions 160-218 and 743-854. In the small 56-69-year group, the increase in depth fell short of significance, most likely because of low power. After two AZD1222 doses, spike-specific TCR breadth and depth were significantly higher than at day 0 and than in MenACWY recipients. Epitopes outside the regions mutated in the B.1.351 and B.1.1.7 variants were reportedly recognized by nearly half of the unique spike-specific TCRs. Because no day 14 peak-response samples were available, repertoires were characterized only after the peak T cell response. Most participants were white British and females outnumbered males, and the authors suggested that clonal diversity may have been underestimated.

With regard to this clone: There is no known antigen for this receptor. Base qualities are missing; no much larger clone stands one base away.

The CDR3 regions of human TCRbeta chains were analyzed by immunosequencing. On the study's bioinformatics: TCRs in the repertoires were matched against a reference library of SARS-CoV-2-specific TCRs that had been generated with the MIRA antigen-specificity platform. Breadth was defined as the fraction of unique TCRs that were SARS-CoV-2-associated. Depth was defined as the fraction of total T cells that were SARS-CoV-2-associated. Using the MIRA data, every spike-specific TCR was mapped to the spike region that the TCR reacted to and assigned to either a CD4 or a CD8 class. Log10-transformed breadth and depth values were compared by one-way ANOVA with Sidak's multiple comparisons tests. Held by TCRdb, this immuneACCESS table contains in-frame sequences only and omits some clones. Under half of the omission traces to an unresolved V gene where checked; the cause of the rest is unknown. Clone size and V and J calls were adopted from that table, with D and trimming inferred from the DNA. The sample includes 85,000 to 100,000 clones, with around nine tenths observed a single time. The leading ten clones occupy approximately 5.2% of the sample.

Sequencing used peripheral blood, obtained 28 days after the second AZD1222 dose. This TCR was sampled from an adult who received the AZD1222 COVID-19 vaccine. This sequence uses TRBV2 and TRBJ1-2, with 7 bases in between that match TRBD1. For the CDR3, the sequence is CASSGQGIANYGYTF. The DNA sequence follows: TGTGCCAGCAGTGGACAGGGAATAGCTAACTATGGCTACACCTTC.